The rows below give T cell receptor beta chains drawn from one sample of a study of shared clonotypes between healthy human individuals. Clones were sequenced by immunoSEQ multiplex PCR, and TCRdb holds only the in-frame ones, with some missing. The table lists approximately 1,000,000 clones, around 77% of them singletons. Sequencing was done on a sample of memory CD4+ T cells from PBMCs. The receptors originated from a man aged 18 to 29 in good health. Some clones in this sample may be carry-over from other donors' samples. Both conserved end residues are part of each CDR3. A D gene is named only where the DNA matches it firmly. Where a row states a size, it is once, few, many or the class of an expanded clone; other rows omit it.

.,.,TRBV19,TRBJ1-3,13,CASSIPVGNTIYF,TGTGCCAGTAGTATCCCCGTTGGAAACACCATATATTTT
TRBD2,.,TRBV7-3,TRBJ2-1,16,CASSLEASGRPGEQFF,TGTGCCAGCAGCTTAGAGGCCAGCGGGAGGCCCGGGGAGCAGTTCTTC
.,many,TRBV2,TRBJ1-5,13,CASKSNSNQPQHF,TGTGCCAGCAAGAGTAATAGCAATCAGCCCCAGCATTTT
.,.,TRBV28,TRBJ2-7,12,CASNPRGLEQYF,TGTGCCAGCAACCCCCGGGGGCTCGAGCAGTACTTC
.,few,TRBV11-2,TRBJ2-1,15,CASSLYSSSYNEQFF,TGTGCCAGCAGCTTATATTCAAGCTCCTACAATGAGCAGTTCTTC
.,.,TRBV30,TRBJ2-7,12,CAWSTTSYEQYF,TGTGCCTGGTCGACTACCTCCTACGAGCAGTACTTC
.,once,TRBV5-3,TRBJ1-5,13,CARSLVGNQPQHF,TGTGCCAGAAGCTTGGTGGGCAATCAGCCCCAGCATTTT
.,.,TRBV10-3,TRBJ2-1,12,CAISGAYNEQFF,TGTGCCATCAGTGGAGCCTACAATGAGCAGTTCTTC
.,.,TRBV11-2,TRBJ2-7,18,CASRGIGQYRRGSYEQYF,TGTGCCAGCAGGGGGATAGGACAGTACAGACGGGGCTCCTACGAGCAGTACTTC
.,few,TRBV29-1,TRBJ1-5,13,CSAVETSNQPQHF,TGCAGCGCGGTCGAAACTAGCAATCAGCCCCAGCATTTT
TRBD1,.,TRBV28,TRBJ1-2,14,CASTVGGQSYGYTF,TGTGCCAGCACCGTAGGGGGACAGAGCTATGGCTACACCTTC
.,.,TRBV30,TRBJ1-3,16,CAWSRTRGSSGNTIYF,TGTGCCTGGAGTAGGACCCGAGGAAGCTCTGGAAACACCATATATTTT
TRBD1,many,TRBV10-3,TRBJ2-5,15,CAISEGQGASETQYF,TGTGCCATCAGTGAAGGACAGGGGGCTTCGGAGACCCAGTACTTC
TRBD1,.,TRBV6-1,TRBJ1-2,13,CASSAQGGRGYTF,TGTGCCAGCAGTGCACAGGGGGGCCGTGGCTACACCTTC
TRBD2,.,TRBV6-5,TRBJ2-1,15,CASSYSRAGGNEQFF,TGTGCCAGCAGTTACTCCCGGGCGGGGGGCAATGAGCAGTTCTTC
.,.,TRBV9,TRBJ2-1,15,CASSINAGSYNEQFF,TGTGCCAGCTCCATCAATGCGGGCTCCTACAATGAGCAGTTCTTC
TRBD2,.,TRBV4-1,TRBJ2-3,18,CASSQKRASGRSTDTQYF,TGCGCCAGCAGCCAAAAAAGGGCTAGCGGGCGCTCCACAGATACGCAGTATTTT
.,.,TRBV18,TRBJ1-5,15,CASSPQQFGNQPQHF,TGTGCCAGCTCACCCCAACAGTTCGGCAATCAGCCCCAGCATTTT
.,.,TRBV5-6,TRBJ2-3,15,CASSLSPNPTDTQYF,TGTGCCAGCAGCTTAAGTCCCAATCCCACAGATACGCAGTATTTT
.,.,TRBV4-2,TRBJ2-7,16,CARSLIARGRRYEQYF,TGTGCCAGAAGCTTGATCGCGCGAGGGAGACGATACGAGCAGTACTTC
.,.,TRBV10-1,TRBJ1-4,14,CASSESRLTRKLFF,TGCGCCAGCAGTGAAAGCAGACTGACGAGAAAACTGTTTTTT
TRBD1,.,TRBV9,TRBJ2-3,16,CASSGPGQESTDTQYF,TGTGCCAGCAGCGGACCGGGACAGGAGAGCACAGATACGCAGTATTTT
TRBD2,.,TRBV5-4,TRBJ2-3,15,CASRDGGGPTDTQYF,TGTGCCAGCAGGGATGGCGGGGGTCCCACAGATACGCAGTATTTT
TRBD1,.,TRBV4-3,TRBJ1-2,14,CASSGWTGAGGYTF,TGCGCCAGCAGCGGCTGGACAGGGGCAGGCGGCTACACCTTC
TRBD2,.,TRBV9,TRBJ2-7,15,CASSVGPSGSYEQYF,TGTGCCAGCAGCGTAGGTCCTAGCGGGAGTTACGAGCAGTACTTC
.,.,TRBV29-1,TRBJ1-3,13,CSANRNSGNTIYF,TGCAGCGCTAACCGAAACTCTGGAAACACCATATATTTT
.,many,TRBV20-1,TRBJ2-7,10,CSALGYEQYF,TGCAGTGCCTTAGGGTACGAGCAGTACTTC
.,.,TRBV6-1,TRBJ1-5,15,CASVLKGMGYQPQHF,TGTGCCAGCGTGTTAAAGGGGATGGGTTATCAGCCCCAGCATTTT
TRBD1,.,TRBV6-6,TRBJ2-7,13,CASSEQGIYEQYF,TGTGCCAGCAGCGAACAGGGGATCTACGAGCAGTACTTC
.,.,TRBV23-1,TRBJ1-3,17,CASSQSTYNLSGNTIYF,TGCGCCAGCAGTCAATCAACGTACAACCTGTCGGGAAACACCATATATTTT
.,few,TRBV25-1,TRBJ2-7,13,CASSLYRSYEQYF,TGTGCCAGCAGTCTCTATAGGAGCTACGAGCAGTACTTC
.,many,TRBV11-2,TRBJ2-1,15,CASSLGPAAYNEQFF,TGTGCCAGCAGCTTAGGTCCAGCGGCCTACAATGAGCAGTTCTTC
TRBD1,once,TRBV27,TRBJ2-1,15,CASSFSGTGVHEQFF,TGTGCCAGCAGTTTCTCCGGGACAGGGGTGCATGAGCAGTTCTTC
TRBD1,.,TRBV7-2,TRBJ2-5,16,CASSLAWYRGGETQYF,TGTGCCAGCAGCTTAGCTTGGTACAGGGGTGGGGAGACCCAGTACTTC
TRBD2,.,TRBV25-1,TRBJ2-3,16,CASSSLAGGPIDTQYF,TGTGCCAGCAGTTCTCTAGCGGGAGGGCCTATAGATACGCAGTATTTT
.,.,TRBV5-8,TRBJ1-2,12,CASSLSGRGYTF,TGTGCCAGCAGCTTGTCCGGGCGAGGCTACACCTTC
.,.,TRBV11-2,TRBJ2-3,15,CASSRVGQSTDTQYF,TGTGCCAGCAGTCGAGTCGGGCAGTCCACAGATACGCAGTATTTT
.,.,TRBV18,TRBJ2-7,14,CASSRDSSSYEQYF,TGTGCCAGCTCACGGGACTCGAGCTCCTACGAGCAGTACTTC
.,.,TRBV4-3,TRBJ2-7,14,CASSQGFSTGEQYF,TGCGCCAGCAGCCAAGGGTTCTCCACGGGCGAGCAGTACTTC
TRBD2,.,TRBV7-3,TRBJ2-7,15,CASSPPGLAGEEQYF,TGTGCCAGCAGCCCCCCGGGACTAGCGGGAGAAGAGCAGTACTTC
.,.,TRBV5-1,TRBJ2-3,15,CASSLGGLLADTQYF,TGCGCCAGCAGCTTAGGGGGACTCCTGGCAGATACGCAGTATTTT
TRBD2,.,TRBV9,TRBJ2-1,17,CASSAGGLAGLYNEQFF,TGTGCCAGCAGCGCTGGAGGACTAGCGGGACTCTACAATGAGCAGTTCTTC
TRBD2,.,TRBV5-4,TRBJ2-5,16,CASSQVGLAGAETQYF,TGTGCCAGCAGTCAAGTCGGACTAGCGGGAGCAGAGACCCAGTACTTC
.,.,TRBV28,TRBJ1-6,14,CASTQRAGDSPLHF,TGTGCCAGCACCCAGAGGGCAGGGGATTCACCCCTCCACTTT
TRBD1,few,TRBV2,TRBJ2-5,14,CASSGWDRQETQYF,TGTGCCAGCAGCGGATGGGACAGACAAGAGACCCAGTACTTC
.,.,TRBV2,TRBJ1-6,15,CASSVQTRPNSPLHF,TGTGCCAGCAGTGTTCAGACGCGCCCCAATTCACCCCTCCACTTT
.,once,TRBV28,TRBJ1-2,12,CASSFASYGYTF,TGTGCCAGCAGTTTTGCCAGCTATGGCTACACCTTC
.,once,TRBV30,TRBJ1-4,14,CAWSVGGGYEKLFF,TGTGCCTGGAGTGTAGGAGGGGGTTATGAAAAACTGTTTTTT
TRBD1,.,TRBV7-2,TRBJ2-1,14,CASSVGQAVNEQFF,TGTGCCAGCAGCGTCGGACAGGCGGTCAATGAGCAGTTCTTC
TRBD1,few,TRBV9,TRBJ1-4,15,CASSTSGTGAEKLFF,TGTGCCAGCAGCACCTCCGGGACAGGGGCGGAAAAACTGTTTTTT
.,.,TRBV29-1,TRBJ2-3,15,CSVEYSEPSTDTQYF,TGCAGCGTTGAGTATAGCGAGCCTAGCACAGATACGCAGTATTTT
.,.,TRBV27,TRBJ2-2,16,CASRVRGQANTGELFF,TGTGCCAGCAGGGTACGGGGGCAGGCGAACACCGGGGAGCTGTTTTTT